This TCR beta chain was obtained from a study of cytomegalovirus exposure and HLA in healthy donors. Overall study findings and caveats: The study listed under 200 cytomegalovirus-associated TCR beta chains.

The PCR used 60 Vbeta and 13 Jbeta primers. Original analysis: A follow-up analysis tallied 70 million to 80 million unique TCR beta chains, some 9.9 million shared. Profiling relied on immunoSEQ multiplex PCR, and the TCRdb table lists in-frame clones only, not all of them. The DNA gave D and trimming, while V, J and clone size come from that table. The profile shows about 89,000 clones, less than 80% of them singletons. Each donor was nominally healthy when sampled (though unrecorded immune exposures were likely). V dropped 6 bases and J dropped 6 bases, with 16 bases sitting between them. Looked up from germline, CDR1 is SGHDT and CDR2 is YYEEEE. The CDR3 is 14 amino acids. As regards this clone: Its antigen is not identified.

The clonotype was recovered from a male donor in good health and CMV-seronegative. Sequenced material: PBMCs. The rearrangement joins TRBV5-6 to TRBJ1-5, with unresolved D. CDR3 DNA: TGTGCCAGCACCCTCCGGGGAGGAGGTCAGCCCCAGCATTTT. Translating gives CASTLRGGGQPQHF.